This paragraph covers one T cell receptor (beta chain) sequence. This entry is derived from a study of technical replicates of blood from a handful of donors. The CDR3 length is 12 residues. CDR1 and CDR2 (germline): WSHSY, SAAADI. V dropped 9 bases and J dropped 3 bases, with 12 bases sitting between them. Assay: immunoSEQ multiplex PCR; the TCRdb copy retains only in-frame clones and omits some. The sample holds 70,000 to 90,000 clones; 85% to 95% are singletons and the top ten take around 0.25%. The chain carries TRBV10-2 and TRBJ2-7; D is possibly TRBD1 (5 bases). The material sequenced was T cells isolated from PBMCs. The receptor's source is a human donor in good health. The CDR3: CASGHDLYEQYF. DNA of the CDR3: TGCGCCAGTGGACATGACCTCTACGAGCAGTACTTC.